These T cell receptor beta chains were read from a single sample in a study of blood T cell repertoires in COVID-19. The data were produced by immunoSEQ multiplex PCR, yet TCRdb's version contains in-frame clones alone and is incomplete. The table shows approximately 150,000 clones, with roughly 83% occurring only once. Sequenced: peripheral blood. All receptors derive from a woman of 80 years or more with acute or convalescent COVID-19. The CDR3 runs from the conserved cysteine through the conserved F or W. Each record gives: clone size, D gene, J gene, V gene, CDR3 protein, CDR3 DNA. The D gene is left open where the match is weak. Expanded clones are given a class, and other clones once, few, many or no size at all.

>.|.|TRBJ2-2|TRBV11-2
CASSLVQRSGELFF
TGTGCCAGCAGCTTAGTACAGAGAAGCGGGGAGCTGTTTTTT
>.|.|TRBJ2-2|TRBV27
CASSPRGFGGRVAVIPGELFF
TGTGCCAGCAGTCCCAGGGGTTTCGGTGGCCGGGTTGCGGTGATACCCGGGGAGCTGTTTTTT
>.|TRBD1|TRBJ1-1|TRBV11-3
CAIGGSGTEAFF
TGTGCCATAGGGGGCAGTGGCACTGAAGCTTTCTTT
>.|.|TRBJ1-2|TRBV20-1
CSASRDGYTF
TGCAGTGCTAGCAGGGATGGCTACACCTTC
>.|.|TRBJ2-1|TRBV5-4
CASSAGSGSSYNEQFF
TGTGCCAGCAGCGCCGGGAGCGGAAGCTCCTACAATGAGCAGTTCTTC
>.|TRBD1|TRBJ2-7|TRBV6-5
CASSQDRGPYEQYF
TGTGCCAGCAGTCAGGACAGGGGGCCGTACGAGCAGTACTTC
>once|.|TRBJ1-2|TRBV4-1
CASSQTLTGDYGYTF
TGCGCCAGCAGCCAGACTCTGACAGGTGACTATGGCTACACCTTC
>few|TRBD1|TRBJ1-5|TRBV19
CASTMTGSGYQPQHF
TGTGCCAGTACCATGACAGGGTCGGGCTATCAGCCCCAGCATTTT
>.|.|TRBJ1-2|TRBV7-9
CASSPRVERYGYTF
TGTGCCAGCAGCCCGAGGGTGGAGCGCTATGGCTACACCTTC
>.|TRBD2|TRBJ2-3|TRBV6-2/TRBV6-3
CASSSTPGLAGTTDTQYF
TGTGCCAGCAGTTCCACTCCCGGACTAGCGGGAACCACAGATACGCAGTATTTT
>.|TRBD1|TRBJ1-3|TRBV4-3
CASSQDWGQPFSGNTIYF
TGCGCCAGCAGCCAAGATTGGGGACAGCCCTTCTCTGGAAACACCATATATTTT
>.|TRBD1|TRBJ1-1|TRBV7-9
CASSLAGTVQGRAFF
TGTGCCAGCAGCTTAGCGGGGACAGTCCAAGGCAGGGCTTTCTTT
>.|TRBD1|TRBJ1-2|TRBV5-4
CASSWGQGGFDYGYTF
TGTGCCAGCAGCTGGGGACAGGGAGGCTTTGACTATGGCTACACCTTC
>once|.|TRBJ1-2|TRBV23-1
CASSQSHQIGYTF
TGCGCCAGCAGTCAATCCCACCAGATTGGCTACACCTTC
>.|.|TRBJ1-1|TRBV21-1
CASSLPGTGSVLGTEAFF
TGTGCCAGCAGCCTTCCCGGGACAGGGTCGGTCTTAGGCACTGAAGCTTTCTTT
>.|TRBD1|TRBJ1-5|TRBV2
CASSGRGQGAYQPQHF
TGTGCCAGCAGTGGCCGCGGACAGGGGGCCTATCAGCCCCAGCATTTT
>.|TRBD1|TRBJ2-2|TRBV9
CASSVSPGQGHTGELFF
TGTGCCAGCAGCGTGTCGCCGGGACAGGGGCACACCGGGGAGCTGTTTTTT
>once|.|TRBJ1-1|TRBV7-2
CASSLQGQNTEAFF
TGTGCCAGCAGCTTACAGGGGCAGAACACTGAAGCTTTCTTT
>.|TRBD2|TRBJ2-2|TRBV3-1/TRBV3-2
CASTLLGGRARSTGELFF
TGTGCCAGCACCCTACTTGGCGGGAGGGCCAGGAGCACCGGGGAGCTGTTTTTT
>.|.|TRBJ2-1|TRBV7-9
CASSLDSYNEQFF
TGTGCCAGCAGCTTAGACAGTTACAATGAGCAGTTCTTC
>.|.|TRBJ2-6|TRBV19
CASKSHSSGANVLTF
TGTGCCAGTAAATCACACAGCTCTGGGGCCAACGTCCTGACTTTC
>.|TRBD2|TRBJ2-7|TRBV5-6
CASSFLPSSGRVEQYF
TGTGCCAGCAGCTTTCTTCCTTCTAGCGGGAGAGTCGAGCAGTACTTC
>.|TRBD2|TRBJ2-7|TRBV6-8
CASKGGLAGEGYEQYF
TGTGCCAGCAAAGGGGGACTAGCGGGAGAAGGCTACGAGCAGTACTTC
>.|TRBD2|TRBJ2-3|TRBV9
CASSVATTSGLRTDTQYF
TGTGCCAGCAGCGTAGCCACGACTAGCGGGCTACGCACAGATACGCAGTATTTT
>once|.|TRBJ2-1|TRBV5-1
CASSLGEVDEQFF
TGCGCCAGCAGCTTGGGCGAGGTCGATGAGCAGTTCTTC
>few|.|TRBJ1-4|TRBV5-6
CASSLDRSEKLFF
TGTGCCAGCAGCTTGGACAGGAGTGAAAAACTGTTTTTT
>.|.|TRBJ2-3|TRBV5-1
CASSLEGRGTDTQYF
TGCGCCAGCAGCTTGGAAGGCAGGGGCACAGATACGCAGTATTTT